This T cell receptor beta chain was recorded in a study of T cell changes during pregnancy in multiple sclerosis. This CDR3 has 19 amino acids. Germline V gives CDR1 SGDLS, CDR2 YYNGEE. The V and J ends lost 3 bases and 5 bases, in that order; junction bases with no gene match: 12. Assay: immunoSEQ multiplex PCR; the TCRdb copy retains only in-frame clones and omits some. The sample holds roughly 80,000 clones; approximately 92% are singletons and the top ten take approximately 0.99%. The chain uses TRBV9 and TRBJ2-3; 16 nucleotides agree with TRBD2. The sample consisted of peripheral blood, taken in the first trimester of pregnancy. This TCR was recovered from a female donor with multiple sclerosis, enrolled in a pregnancy study. The CDR3 region has the DNA TGTGCCAGCAGCGCCGGGACTAGCGGGAGGGCCGGGTTCTTAGATACGCAGTATTTT. Protein: CASSAGTSGRAGFLDTQYF.